This section outlines one T cell receptor beta chain sequence together with its context. CDR1 is SGHTA and CDR2 is FQGTGA in the germline V gene. The CDR3 has 13 residues. Trimming removed 8 bases from V and 5 bases from J; junction bases left unmatched: 6. Here immunoSEQ multiplex PCR was the method, and the copy in TCRdb shows in-frame clones only, minus some. The sample lists around 200,000 clones; 80% to 90% were seen once. The data were taken from a study of blood T cell repertoires in COVID-19. The clonotype was recovered from a man aged 55-75 years who had recovered from COVID-19. Sequenced input: peripheral blood. V is TRBV7-3 and J is TRBJ2-1; 7 nucleotides match TRBD1. This chain's CDR3 is CASSLGTDNEQFF. CDR3 in DNA: TGTGCCAGCTCCCTCGGGACAGACAATGAGCAGTTCTTC.